The sequence of this TCR beta chain was determined in a study of monozygotic twins with inflammatory bowel disease (dated by TCRdb to about 2019). In terms of the full investigation: A total of approximately 30 monozygotic twin pairs were included in the full study, comprising nine German pairs (four IBD-concordant, five IBD-discordant) and 19 IBD-discordant Danish pairs. The search for disease-associated traits relied mainly on comparing, within discordant pairs, IBD patients with their genetically identical healthy co-twins. Each individual had, on average, about 151 000 unique TCRalpha sequences and 181 000 unique TCRbeta sequences available for analysis.

As to this clonotype: Its antigen remains undetermined.

Beyond this particular receptor, the publication reports: Because patients were on differing immunosuppressive treatments, the repertoires may have picked up extra background noise and inter-individual variability. Measured by the inverse Simpson index, TCRbeta repertoire diversity was lower in IBD patients than in their healthy co-twins. Different T cell subtypes could not be distinguished in the analysis. No single strong signal or clonotype linked to IBD turned up in the results, so the idea that one exists was not supported. Compared with healthy twins, IBD patients had fewer clonotypes in common with other individuals, a difference most pronounced in patients showing signs of disease activity. Repertoire similarity did not differ between concordant and discordant twins, possibly due to limited statistical power.

From each donor, a roughly 2.5 ml peripheral blood sample was drawn into PAXgene tubes and stored at -80 degrees C. Total RNA was isolated from whole blood with the PAXgene blood miRNA kit on an automated QIAcube, without T cell sorting. Peripheral blood from monozygotic twin pairs who were concordant or discordant for inflammatory bowel disease underwent deep TCRalpha and TCRbeta repertoire profiling using unique molecular barcoding. Smoking habits were recorded for all twin pairs, with individuals classified as current, former or never smokers. CDR1 DFQATT and CDR2 SNEGSKA were looked up in the germline V gene (reference sequence). The CDR3 runs 14 residues from the cysteine to the phenylalanine. No DNA is recorded. Receptor libraries were prepared by 5' RACE. Preparation of each TCR library used around 3,500 ng of total RNA. For each sample, cDNA synthesis with SMARTScribe reverse transcriptase was split into eight separate reactions. Unique molecular identifiers containing a 6-nucleotide sample barcode were introduced through template switching during cDNA synthesis. TCRalpha and TCRbeta cDNA was amplified by two nested PCRs of about 15 and 9 cycles, with bead purification after each PCR. Before amplification, cDNA was treated with uracil DNA-glycosylase and purified using the QIAquick PCR purification kit. In the second PCR, Illumina TruSeq-compatible adapters and sample-specific barcodes were added. TapeStation and Qubit were used to check library quality and concentration, and 5 ng of each library went into the pool. The pooled libraries were sequenced with 2 x 100 bp reads and custom sequencing primers on an Illumina HiSeq2500 single-index Rapid Run. The authors' analysis ran thus. MiGEC version 1.2.6 was used for UMI-based consensus assembly to correct PCR and sequencing errors. MiXCR version 2.1.1 was used for V(D)J alignment, clonotype assembly and CDR3 extraction. Gene usage, clonotype sharing and MAIT/NKT TCR abundance were normalised by analysing the top 1000, 10 000 and 20 000 clonotypes per sample. Diversity was computed as the inverse Simpson index with the vegan R package after downsampling to 27 000 UMIs. Statistical testing used paired Mann-Whitney U tests on the discordant twin pairs and applied Benjamini-Hochberg correction for multiple testing. After reprocessing by TCRdb, each CDR3 protein sequence is one entry, and no DNA is given. The V and J calls, along with clone size, are taken from TCRdb and not from the paper's own processing. This sample's table carries some 150,000 distinct CDR3 sequences. The leading ten clones occupy over 1% of the sample.

What was sequenced was blood. The origin of this receptor is a human donor with ulcerative colitis or Crohn's disease, or a healthy co-twin of an affected twin (not recorded which). The chain links TRBV20-1 with TRBJ2-5; TCRdb proposes TRBD1, but this gene call is untestable without DNA. CDR3 sequence: CSGLEGAAVETQYF.